Here is one TCR beta chain with its context. The target antigen is unknown. V dropped 4 bases and J dropped 7 bases, with 13 bases sitting between them. This CDR3 comprises 14 residues. The germline CDR1 and CDR2 sequences are MNHNS and SASEGT. This sample was taken from a study of T cells in Graves' hyperthyroidism and ophthalmopathy. Study findings and constraints: Ophthalmopathy got predicted by the model a median roughly 6.4 months before its onset. Among thyroid clonotypes expanded above 0.001, most also appeared in blood. Stable hyperthyroidism and ophthalmopathy were separated using 13 V-J signatures.

Diagnoses were made from clinical symptoms, serum measures (thyroxine and TRAb), thyroid ultrasound and orbital computed tomography. Authors of the study amplified TCR beta CDR3 regions from RNA transcripts. A first-round RT-PCR of the TCR CDR3 used the HTBI primer set. MiXCR was run by TCRdb on the multiplex PCR reads, yielding one entry per CDR3 protein. The table has approximately 640,000 distinct CDR3 sequences, around 15% seen once. The sample was blood. The chain employs TRBV6-1 and TRBJ1-4; D is possibly TRBD1 (6 bases). This receptor was identified in a woman younger than 45 with Graves' hyperthyroidism. CDR3 nucleotides: TGTGCCAGCAGTGTGGGGGCAGTTGGTGAAAAACTGTTTTTT. Encoded protein: CASSVGAVGEKLFF.